This T cell receptor beta chain was profiled in a study of blood T cell repertoires in COVID-19. Overall study: PBMCs, B-cell-depleted T cells, or T cells provided the cDNA or gDNA that made up the material.

Living in about 25 US areas, the participants were between about 18 and 90 years of age. Under the authors' procedure: For nucleated cells, counts were estimated from reference gene primer amplification. Method: immunoSEQ multiplex PCR; TCRdb's copy keeps in-frame clones and lacks some. V, J and clone size reflect that table, while D and trimming were determined from the DNA. The table has approximately 160,000 clones, around 84% seen once. There are 16 residues in the CDR3. Germline V gene lookup returns CDR1 SGHTA and CDR2 FQGTGA. The junction had 10 bases not matched to a gene; V was cut back by 0 bases and J by 8 bases.

Sequenced: PBMCs or T cells enriched from blood (not recorded which). This chain links TRBV7-3 with TRBJ2-1; 7 bases are shared with TRBD1. The TCR comes from a woman aged 50 to 60 who had recovered from COVID-19. CDR3 amino acids: CASSLTGTAPADEQFF. In DNA form, the CDR3 reads TGTGCCAGCAGCTTAACGGGGACAGCTCCCGCGGATGAGCAGTTCTTC.